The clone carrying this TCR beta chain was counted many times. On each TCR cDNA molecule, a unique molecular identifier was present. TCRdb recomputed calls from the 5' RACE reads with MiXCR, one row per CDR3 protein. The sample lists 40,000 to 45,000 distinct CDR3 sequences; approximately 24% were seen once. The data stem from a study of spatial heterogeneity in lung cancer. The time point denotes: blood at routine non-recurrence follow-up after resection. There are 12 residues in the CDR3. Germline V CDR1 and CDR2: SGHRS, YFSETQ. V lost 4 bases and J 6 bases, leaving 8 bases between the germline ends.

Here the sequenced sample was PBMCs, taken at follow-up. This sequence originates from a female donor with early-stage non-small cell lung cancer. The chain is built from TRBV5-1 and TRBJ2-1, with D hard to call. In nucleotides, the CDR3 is TGCGCCAGCAGCCCGAACCGCAATGAGCAGTTCTTC. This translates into CASSPNRNEQFF.